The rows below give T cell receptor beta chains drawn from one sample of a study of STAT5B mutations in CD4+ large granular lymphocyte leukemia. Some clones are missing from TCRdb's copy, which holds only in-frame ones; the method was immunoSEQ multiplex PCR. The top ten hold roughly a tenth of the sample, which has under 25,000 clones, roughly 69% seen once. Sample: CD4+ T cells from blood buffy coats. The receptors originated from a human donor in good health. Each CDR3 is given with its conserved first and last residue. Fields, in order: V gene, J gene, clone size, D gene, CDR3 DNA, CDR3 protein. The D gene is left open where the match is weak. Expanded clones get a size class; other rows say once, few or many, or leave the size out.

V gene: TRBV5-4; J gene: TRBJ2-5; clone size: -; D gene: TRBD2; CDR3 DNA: TGTGCCAGCAGCTCCGGACTAGCGGGAGGGGACGAGACCCAGTACTTC; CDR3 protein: CASSSGLAGGDETQYF
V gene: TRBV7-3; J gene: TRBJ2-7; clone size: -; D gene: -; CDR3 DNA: TGTGCCAGCAGCCCCAGTCCCGGAGACTCGGAGCAGTACTTC; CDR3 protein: CASSPSPGDSEQYF
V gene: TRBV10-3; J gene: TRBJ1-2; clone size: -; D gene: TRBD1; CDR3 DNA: TGTGCCATCAGTGAGTCTGACAGGGCAAACTATGGCTACACCTTC; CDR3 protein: CAISESDRANYGYTF
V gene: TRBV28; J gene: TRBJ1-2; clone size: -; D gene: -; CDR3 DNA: TGTGCCAGCAGCGACCTGGACGGCTACACCTTC; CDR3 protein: CASSDLDGYTF
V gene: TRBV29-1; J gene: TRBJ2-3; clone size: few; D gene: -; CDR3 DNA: TGCAGCGTGTTTGGACGTGCCTCGGGGTTAGGAGATACGCAGTATTTT; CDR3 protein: CSVFGRASGLGDTQYF
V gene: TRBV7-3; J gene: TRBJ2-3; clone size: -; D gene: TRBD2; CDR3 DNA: TGTGCCAGCAGCTTAACGGGACTAAGCACAGATACGCAGTATTTT; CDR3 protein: CASSLTGLSTDTQYF
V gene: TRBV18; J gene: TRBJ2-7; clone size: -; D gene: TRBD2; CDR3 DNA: TGTGCCAGCTCACCTTCTAGCGGGAGGATCGGCGAGCAGTACTTC; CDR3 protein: CASSPSSGRIGEQYF
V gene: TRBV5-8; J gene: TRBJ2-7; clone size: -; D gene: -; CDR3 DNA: TGTGCCAGCAGCTTGGTGCCGAACTCCTACGAGCAGTACTTC; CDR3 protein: CASSLVPNSYEQYF
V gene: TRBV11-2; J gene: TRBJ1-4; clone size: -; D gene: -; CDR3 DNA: TGTGCCAGCAGCTTAGATCCGCGACCCCGAAGGCGTGAAAAACTGTTTTTT; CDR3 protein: CASSLDPRPRRREKLFF
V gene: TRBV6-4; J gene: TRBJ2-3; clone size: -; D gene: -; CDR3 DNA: TGTGCCAGCAGTGAACTACCAACAGATACGCAGTATTTT; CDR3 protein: CASSELPTDTQYF
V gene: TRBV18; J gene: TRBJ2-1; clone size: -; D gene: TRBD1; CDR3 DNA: TGTGCCAGCTCACCCTCAGACAGGGGCCAGTTCTTC; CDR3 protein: CASSPSDRGQFF
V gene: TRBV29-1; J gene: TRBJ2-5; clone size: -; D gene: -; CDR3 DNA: TGCAGCGTTGAAGATCCCGGGGTACGAGAGACCCAGTACTTC; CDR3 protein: CSVEDPGVRETQYF
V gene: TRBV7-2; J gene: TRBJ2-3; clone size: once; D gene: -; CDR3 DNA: TGTGCCAGCAGCTTAGTTGGGAGGTCAGATACGCAGTATTTT; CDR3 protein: CASSLVGRSDTQYF
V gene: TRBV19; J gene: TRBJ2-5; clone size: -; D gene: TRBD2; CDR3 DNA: TGTGCCAGTAGTATTATGGCTAGCGGGAGCATCGGGGTCCAAGAGACCCAGTACTTC; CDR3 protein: CASSIMASGSIGVQETQYF
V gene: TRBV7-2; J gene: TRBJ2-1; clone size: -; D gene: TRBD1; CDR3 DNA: TGTGCCAGCAGCTTAGGGGGACAGGGGTACAATGAGCAGTTCTTC; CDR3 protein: CASSLGGQGYNEQFF